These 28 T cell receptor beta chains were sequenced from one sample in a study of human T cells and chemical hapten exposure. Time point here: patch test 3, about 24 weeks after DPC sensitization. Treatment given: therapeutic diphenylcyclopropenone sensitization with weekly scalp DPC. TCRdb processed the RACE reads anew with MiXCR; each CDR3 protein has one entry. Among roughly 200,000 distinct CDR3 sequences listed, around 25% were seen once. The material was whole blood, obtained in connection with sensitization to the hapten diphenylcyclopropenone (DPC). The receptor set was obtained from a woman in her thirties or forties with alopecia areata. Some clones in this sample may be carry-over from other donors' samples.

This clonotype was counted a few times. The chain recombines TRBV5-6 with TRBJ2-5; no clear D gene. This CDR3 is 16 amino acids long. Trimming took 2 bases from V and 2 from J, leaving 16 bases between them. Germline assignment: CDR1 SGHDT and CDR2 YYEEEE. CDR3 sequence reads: CASSFLSAVWQETQYF. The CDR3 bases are TGTGCCAGCAGCTTTTTATCCGCGGTGTGGCAAGAGACCCAGTACTTC.

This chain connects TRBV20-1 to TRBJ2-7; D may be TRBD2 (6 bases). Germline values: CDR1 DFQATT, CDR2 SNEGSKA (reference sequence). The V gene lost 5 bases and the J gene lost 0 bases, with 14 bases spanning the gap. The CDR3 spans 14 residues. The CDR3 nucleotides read TGCAGTGCTCCCTCCCAAGCGGGCTCCTACGAGCAGTACTTC. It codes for CSAPSQAGSYEQYF.

This CDR3 reads CAISDGQGGSRTEAFF. Here the CDR3 DNA reads TGTGCCATCAGTGACGGACAGGGGGGTTCAAGAACTGAAGCTTTCTTT. The chain links TRBV10-3 to TRBJ1-1; 10 bases fit TRBD1. Looked up from germline, CDR1 is ENHRY and CDR2 is SYGVKD. The CDR3 length is 16 residues. The V segment lost 3 bases and the J segment 5 bases; nucleotides outside the gene matches: 9.

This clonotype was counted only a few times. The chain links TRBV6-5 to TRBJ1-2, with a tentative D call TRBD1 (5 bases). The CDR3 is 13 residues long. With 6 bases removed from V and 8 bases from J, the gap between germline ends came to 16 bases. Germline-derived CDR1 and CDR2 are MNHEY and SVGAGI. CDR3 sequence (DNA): TGTGCCAGCAGCCGCACCACAGGCGCGGGCTACACCTTC. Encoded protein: CASSRTTGAGYTF.

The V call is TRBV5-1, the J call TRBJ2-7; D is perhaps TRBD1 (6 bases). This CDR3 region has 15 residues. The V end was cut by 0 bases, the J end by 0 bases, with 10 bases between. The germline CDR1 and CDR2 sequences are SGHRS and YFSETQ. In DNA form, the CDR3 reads TGCGCCAGCAGCTTGGAGGGGGTTAGCTCCTACGAGCAGTACTTC. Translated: CASSLEGVSSYEQYF. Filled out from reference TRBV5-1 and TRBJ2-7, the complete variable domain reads KAGVTQTPRYLIKTRGQQVTLSCSPISGHRSVSWYQQTPGQGLQFLFEYFSETQRNKGNFPGRFSGRQFSNSRSEMNVSTLELGDSALYLCASSLEGVSSYEQYFGPGTRLTVT.

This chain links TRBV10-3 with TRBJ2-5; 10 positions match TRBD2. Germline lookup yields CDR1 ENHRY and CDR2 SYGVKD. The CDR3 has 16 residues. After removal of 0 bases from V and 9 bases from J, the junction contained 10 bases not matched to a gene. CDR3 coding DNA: TGTGCCATCAGTGAGTCCAGAACTAGCGGGGAGATATCCCAGTACTTC. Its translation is CAISESRTSGEISQYF.

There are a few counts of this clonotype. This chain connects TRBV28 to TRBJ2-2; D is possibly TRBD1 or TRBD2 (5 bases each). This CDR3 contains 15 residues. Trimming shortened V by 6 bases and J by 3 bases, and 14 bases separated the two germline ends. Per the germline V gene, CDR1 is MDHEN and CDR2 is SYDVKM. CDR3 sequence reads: CASRLSGSYTGELFF. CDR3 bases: TGTGCCAGCAGGCTCTCAGGGAGTTACACCGGGGAGCTGTTTTTT.

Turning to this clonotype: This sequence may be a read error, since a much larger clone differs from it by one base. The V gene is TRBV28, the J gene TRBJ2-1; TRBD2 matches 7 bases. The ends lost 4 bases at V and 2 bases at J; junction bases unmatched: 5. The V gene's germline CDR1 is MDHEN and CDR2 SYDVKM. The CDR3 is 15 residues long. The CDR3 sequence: CASSYGRLAYNEQFF. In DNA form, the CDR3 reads TGTGCCAGCAGTTACGGGAGGTTGGCCTACAATGAGCAGTTCTTC.

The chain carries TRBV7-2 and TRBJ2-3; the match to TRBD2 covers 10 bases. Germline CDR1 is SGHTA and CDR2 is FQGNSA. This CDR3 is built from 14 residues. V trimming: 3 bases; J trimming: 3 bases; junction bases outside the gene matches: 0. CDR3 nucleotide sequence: TGTGCCAGCAGCTTGACTAGCGGGACAGATACGCAGTATTTT. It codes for CASSLTSGTDTQYF.

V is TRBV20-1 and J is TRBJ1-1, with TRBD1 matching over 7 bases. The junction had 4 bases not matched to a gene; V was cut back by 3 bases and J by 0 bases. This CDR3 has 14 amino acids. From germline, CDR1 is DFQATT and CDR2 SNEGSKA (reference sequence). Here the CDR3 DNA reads TGCAGTGCTAGCGGGACAGCTTTGAACACTGAAGCTTTCTTT. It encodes CSASGTALNTEAFF.

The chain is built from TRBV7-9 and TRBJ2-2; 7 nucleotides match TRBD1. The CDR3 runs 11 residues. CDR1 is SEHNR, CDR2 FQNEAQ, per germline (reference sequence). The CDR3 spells CGQGSTGELFF. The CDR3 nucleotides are TGTGGACAGGGAAGCACCGGGGAGCTGTTTTTT.

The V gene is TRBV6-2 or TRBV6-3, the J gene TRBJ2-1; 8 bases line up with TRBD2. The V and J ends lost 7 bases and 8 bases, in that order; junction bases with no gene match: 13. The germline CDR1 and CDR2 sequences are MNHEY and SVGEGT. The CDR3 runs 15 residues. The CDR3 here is CASMGSGRGIDEQFF. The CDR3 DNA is TGTGCCAGCATGGGAAGCGGGAGAGGGATAGATGAGCAGTTCTTC.

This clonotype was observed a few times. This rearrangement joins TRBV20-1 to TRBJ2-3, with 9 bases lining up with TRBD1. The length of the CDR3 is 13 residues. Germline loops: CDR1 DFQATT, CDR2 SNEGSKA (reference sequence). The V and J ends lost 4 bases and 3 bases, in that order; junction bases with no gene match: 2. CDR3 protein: CSAMTGGTDTQYF. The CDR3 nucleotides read TGCAGTGCTATGACAGGGGGAACAGATACGCAGTATTTT.

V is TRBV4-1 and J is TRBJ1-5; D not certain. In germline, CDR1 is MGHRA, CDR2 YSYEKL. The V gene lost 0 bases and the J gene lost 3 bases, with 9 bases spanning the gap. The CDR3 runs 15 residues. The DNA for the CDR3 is TGCGCCAGCAGCCAAGAGTCCCTGATCAATCAGCCCCAGCATTTT. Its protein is CASSQESLINQPQHF.

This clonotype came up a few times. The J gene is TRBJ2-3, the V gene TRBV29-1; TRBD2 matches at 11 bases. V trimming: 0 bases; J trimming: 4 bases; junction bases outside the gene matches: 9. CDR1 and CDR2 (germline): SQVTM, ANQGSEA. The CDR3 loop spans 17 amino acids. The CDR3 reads CSVEDPLAGALADTQYF. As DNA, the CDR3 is TGCAGCGTTGAAGATCCACTAGCGGGAGCCCTCGCAGATACGCAGTATTTT.

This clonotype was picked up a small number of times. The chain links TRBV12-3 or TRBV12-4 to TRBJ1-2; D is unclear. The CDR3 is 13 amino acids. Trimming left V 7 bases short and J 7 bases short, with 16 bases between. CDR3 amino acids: CASTLTPLGGYTF. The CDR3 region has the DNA TGTGCCAGCACCCTAACTCCATTGGGTGGCTACACCTTC.

In DNA form, the CDR3 reads TGTGCCAGCAGTACTCCGGGACAGACACAAGAGACCCAGTACTTC. This sequence encodes CASSTPGQTQETQYF. The rearrangement links TRBV28 to TRBJ2-5; 7 bases line up with TRBD1. CDR1 is MDHEN and CDR2 is SYDVKM in the germline V gene. J lost 2 bases, V lost 5 bases, and 8 bases had no gene match. CDR3 length: 15 amino acids. Complete variable domain (other parts from reference TRBV28 and TRBJ2-5): DVKVTQSSRYLVKRTGEKVFLECVQDMDHENMFWYRQDPGLGLRLIYFSYDVKMKEKGDIPEGYSVSREKKERFSLILESASTNQTSMYLCASSTPGQTQETQYFGPGTRLLVL.

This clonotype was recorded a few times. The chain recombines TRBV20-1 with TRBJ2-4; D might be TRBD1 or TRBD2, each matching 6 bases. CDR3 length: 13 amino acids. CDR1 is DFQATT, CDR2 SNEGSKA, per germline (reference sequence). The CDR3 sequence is CSAEGVAKNIQYF. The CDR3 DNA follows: TGCAGCGCGGAGGGGGTAGCCAAAAACATTCAGTACTTC.

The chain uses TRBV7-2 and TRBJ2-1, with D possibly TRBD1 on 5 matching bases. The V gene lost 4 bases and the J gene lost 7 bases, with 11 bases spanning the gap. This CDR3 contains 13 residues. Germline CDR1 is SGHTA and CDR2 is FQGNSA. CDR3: CASSSLRTNEQFF. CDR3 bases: TGTGCCAGCAGCTCTCTCCGGACAAATGAGCAGTTCTTC.

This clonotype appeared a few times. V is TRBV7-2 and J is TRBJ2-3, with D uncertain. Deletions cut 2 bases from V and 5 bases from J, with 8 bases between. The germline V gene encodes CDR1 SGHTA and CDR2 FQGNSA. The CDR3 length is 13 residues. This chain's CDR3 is CASSLTVVDTQYF. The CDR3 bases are TGTGCCAGCAGCTTAACAGTAGTAGATACGCAGTATTTT.

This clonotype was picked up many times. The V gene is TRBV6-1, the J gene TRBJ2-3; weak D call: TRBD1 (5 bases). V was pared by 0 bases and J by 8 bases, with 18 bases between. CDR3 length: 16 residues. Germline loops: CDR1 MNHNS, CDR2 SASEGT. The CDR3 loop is CASSEALGPPQGTQYF. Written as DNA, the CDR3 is TGTGCCAGCAGTGAAGCGCTTGGGCCTCCTCAGGGTACGCAGTATTTT.

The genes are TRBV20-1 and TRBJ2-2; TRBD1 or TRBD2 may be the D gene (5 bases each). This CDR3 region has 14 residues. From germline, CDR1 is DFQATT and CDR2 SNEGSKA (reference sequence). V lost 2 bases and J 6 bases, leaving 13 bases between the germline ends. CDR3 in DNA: TGCAGTGCTAGAAACCGAGTGGGGGCCGGGGAGCTGTTTTTT. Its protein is CSARNRVGAGELFF.

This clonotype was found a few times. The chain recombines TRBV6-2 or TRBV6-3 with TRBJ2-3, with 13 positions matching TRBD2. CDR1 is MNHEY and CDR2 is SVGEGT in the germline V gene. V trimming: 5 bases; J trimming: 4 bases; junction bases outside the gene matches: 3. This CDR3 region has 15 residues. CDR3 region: CASSTGLAGADTQYF. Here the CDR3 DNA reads TGTGCCAGCAGTACCGGACTAGCGGGAGCAGATACGCAGTATTTT.

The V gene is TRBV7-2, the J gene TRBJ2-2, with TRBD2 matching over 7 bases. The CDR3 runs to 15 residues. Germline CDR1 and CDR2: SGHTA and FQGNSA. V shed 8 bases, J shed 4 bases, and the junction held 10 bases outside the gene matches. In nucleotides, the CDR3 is TGTGCCAGCGCTCCGCGGGCGGGAGTCACCGGGGAGCTGTTTTTT. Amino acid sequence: CASAPRAGVTGELFF.

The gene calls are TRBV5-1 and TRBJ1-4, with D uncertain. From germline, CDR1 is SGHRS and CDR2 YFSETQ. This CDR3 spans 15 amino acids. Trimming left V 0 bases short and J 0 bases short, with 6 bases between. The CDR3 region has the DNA TGCGCCAGCAGCTTGGGGAGCACAACTAATGAAAAACTGTTTTTT. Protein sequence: CASSLGSTTNEKLFF.

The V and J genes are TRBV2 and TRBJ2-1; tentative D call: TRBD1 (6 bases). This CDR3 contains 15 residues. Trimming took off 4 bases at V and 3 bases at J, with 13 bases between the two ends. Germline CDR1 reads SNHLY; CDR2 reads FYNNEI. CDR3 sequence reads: CASSGDLGGYNEQFF. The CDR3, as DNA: TGTGCCAGCAGTGGGGACCTAGGGGGCTACAATGAGCAGTTCTTC.

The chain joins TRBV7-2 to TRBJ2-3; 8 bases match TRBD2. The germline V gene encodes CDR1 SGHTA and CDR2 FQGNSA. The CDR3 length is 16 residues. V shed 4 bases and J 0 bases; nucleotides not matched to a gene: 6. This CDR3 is CASSYFSGISTDTQYF. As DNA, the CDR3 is TGTGCCAGCAGCTACTTTAGCGGGATAAGCACAGATACGCAGTATTTT.

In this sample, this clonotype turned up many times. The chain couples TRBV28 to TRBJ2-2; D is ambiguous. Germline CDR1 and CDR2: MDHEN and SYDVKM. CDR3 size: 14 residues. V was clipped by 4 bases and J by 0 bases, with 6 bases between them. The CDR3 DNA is TGTGCCAGCAGTTCGGGCGCGAACACCGGGGAGCTGTTTTTT. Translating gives CASSSGANTGELFF. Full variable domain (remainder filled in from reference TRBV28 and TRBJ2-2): DVKVTQSSRYLVKRTGEKVFLECVQDMDHENMFWYRQDPGLGLRLIYFSYDVKMKEKGDIPEGYSVSREKKERFSLILESASTNQTSMYLCASSSGANTGELFFGEGSRLTVL.